The clone carrying this T cell receptor beta chain was found a few times. Its antigen is unidentified. This entry comes from a study of response to subunit inactivated influenza vaccine. TCRdb processed the RT-PCR reads anew with MiXCR; each CDR3 protein has one entry. There are about 520,000 distinct CDR3 sequences in the sample; about 25% occur only once, and approximately 1.9% lies in the top ten. Study-wide points: The study's authors posited that every seasonal influenza vaccination enlists few new T cells.

The CDR3 length is 11 residues. Germline lookup yields CDR1 SGHTA and CDR2 FQGNSA. V lost 3 bases and J 7 bases, leaving 6 bases between the germline ends. The rearrangement links TRBV7-2 to TRBJ1-1; D not resolved. Source: CD4+ T cells sorted from PBMCs, taken around 5 days after vaccination. This TCR came from a middle-aged man who received an inactivated influenza vaccine. CDR3: CASSFTREAFF. The CDR3 coding sequence is TGTGCCAGCAGCTTTACACGTGAAGCTTTCTTT.